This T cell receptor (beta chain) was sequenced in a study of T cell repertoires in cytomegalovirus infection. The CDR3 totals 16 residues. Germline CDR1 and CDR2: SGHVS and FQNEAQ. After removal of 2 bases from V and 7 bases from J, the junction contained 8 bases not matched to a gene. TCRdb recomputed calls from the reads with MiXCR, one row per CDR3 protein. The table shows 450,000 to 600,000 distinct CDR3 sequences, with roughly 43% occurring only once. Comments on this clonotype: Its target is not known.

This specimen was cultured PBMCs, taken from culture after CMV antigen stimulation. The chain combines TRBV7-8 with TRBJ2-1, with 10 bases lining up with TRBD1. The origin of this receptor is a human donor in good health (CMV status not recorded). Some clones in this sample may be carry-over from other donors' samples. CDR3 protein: CASSLFGTGVGNEQFF. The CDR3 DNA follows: TGTGCCAGCAGCTTATTCGGGACAGGGGTAGGAAATGAGCAGTTCTTC.